A single sample gave rise to the 22 T cell receptor beta chains below, sequenced in a study of T-cell reconstitution after alpha-beta-depleted transplantation in children. Unique molecular identifiers tagged the TCRbeta library. TCRdb processed the PCR reads anew with MiXCR; each CDR3 protein has one entry. The profile shows around 410,000 distinct CDR3 sequences, under 13% of them singletons. The sample in question was PBMCs from the stem cell graft donor, obtained from the stem cell graft. The source of these receptors is a human donor who donated a stem cell graft to a child with acute myeloid leukemia.

The rearrangement joins TRBV19 to TRBJ2-3, with D perhaps matching TRBD2 (6 bases). Trimming cost V 6 bases and J 4 bases, with 20 bases left between them. Germline V gene sequence: CDR1 LNHDA, CDR2 SQIVND (reference sequence). This CDR3 comprises 16 residues. The CDR3, as DNA: TGTGCCAGTAGAGATTGGAGGGCCGGAGGAGCAGATACGCAGTATTTT. Translation gives CASRDWRAGGADTQYF.

This clonotype has ten or more counts. The chain joins TRBV10-3 to TRBJ2-1; 8 bases match TRBD1. V gave up 2 bases and J gave up 8 bases; unmatched junction bases: 8. The CDR3 sequence is 15 residues long. Germline V gene sequence: CDR1 ENHRY, CDR2 SYGVKD. CDR3 coding DNA: TGTGCCATCAGTGAGCAGGGGGCGCCGGTCTATGAGCAGTTCTTC. It encodes CAISEQGAPVYEQFF.

The chain couples TRBV29-1 to TRBJ2-1; 14 bases are a match to TRBD2. V gave up 6 bases and J gave up 6 bases; unmatched junction bases: 4. Germline V gene sequence: CDR1 SQVTM, CDR2 ANQGSEA. There are 14 residues in the CDR3. The CDR3 DNA is TGCAGCGTGACTAGCGGGAGGGCTTCCAATGAGCAGTTCTTC. As protein: CSVTSGRASNEQFF.

This clonotype has at least ten counts. The rearrangement uses TRBV3-1 and TRBJ2-7; D ambiguous. Deletions cut 0 bases from V and 2 bases from J, with 8 bases between. Germline CDR1 and CDR2: LGHDT and YNNKEL (reference sequence). This CDR3 has 14 residues. CDR3 sequence reads: CASSQDYRTYEQYV. The CDR3 coding sequence is TGTGCCAGCAGCCAAGATTACAGAACCTACGAGCAGTACGTC.

For this clonotype: One end of the junction fails to match germline, which may point to a read error. This chain links TRBV7-9 with TRBJ2-7, with D hard to call. The CDR3 covers 10 residues. CDR1 is SEHNR and CDR2 is FQNEAQ in the germline V gene (reference sequence). CDR3 residues: CASSPLDWDF. The DNA for the CDR3 is TGTGCCAGCAGCCCGCTTGATTGGGACTTC.

The chain couples TRBV4-2 to TRBJ2-1; TRBD2 matches at 12 bases. The CDR3 length is 18 residues. Germline assignment: CDR1 LGHNA and CDR2 YNFKEQ. With V trimmed by 3 bases and J by 11 bases, 17 bases remained unmatched. As DNA, the CDR3 is TGTGCCAGCAGCCAGGGCCAGACTAGCGGGAGAGGGCTCCTTAAGCAGTTCTTC. Translated, it gives CASSQGQTSGRGLLKQFF.

A note on this clonotype: One end of the junction fails to match germline, which may point to a read error. This chain uses TRBV18 with TRBJ2-6, with D perhaps TRBD1 (6 bases). CDR3 length: 15 amino acids. Germline V gene lookup returns CDR1 KGHSH and CDR2 LQKENI. The CDR3 DNA sequence: TGTGCCAGCTCAGTCGGGGCCTCAGGGGCCAACGGCCTGACTTTC. This gives the protein CASSVGASGANGLTF. The full variable domain, with the rest looked up from reference TRBV18 and TRBJ2-6, is NAGVMQNPRHLVRRRGQEARLRCSPMKGHSHVYWYRQLPEEGLKFMVYLQKENIIDESGMPKERFSAEFPKEGPSILRIQQVVRGDSAAYFCASSVGASGANGLTFGAGSRLTVL.

This clonotype was found many times. The chain carries TRBV4-3 and TRBJ2-3; D might be TRBD2 (6 bases). Germline CDR1 and CDR2: LGHNA and YSLEER. The CDR3 is made up of 17 amino acids. V gave up 0 bases and J gave up 1 base, with 14 bases separating them. CDR3 nucleotides: TGCGCCAGCAGCCAAGATCGGGTAGCGGAGGGCACAGATACGCAGTATTTT. Encoded protein: CASSQDRVAEGTDTQYF.

V is TRBV12-3 or TRBV12-4 and J is TRBJ2-5; no clear D. The CDR3 has 14 amino acids. V shed 9 bases and J shed 2 bases, with 16 bases lying between them. The CDR3 bases are TGTGCCAGTCTCGGCAAGGCGACACAAGAGACCCAGTACTTC. This gives the protein CASLGKATQETQYF.

This clonotype was seen only a few times. J is TRBJ2-1 and V is TRBV4-2, with a tentative D call TRBD2 (6 bases). V was clipped by 4 bases and J by 10 bases, with 11 bases between them. CDR3 length equals 12 residues. Germline V gene data show CDR1 as LGHNA and CDR2 as YNFKEQ. The CDR3 nucleotides are TGTGCCAGCAGCCCCCGAACTAGCGAGCAGTTCTTC. Residues: CASSPRTSEQFF.

This clonotype was seen a handful of times. The chain combines TRBV20-1 with TRBJ1-2; D unresolved. The CDR3 totals 13 residues. Trimming took off 6 bases at V and 0 bases at J, with 11 bases between the two ends. CDR1 DFQATT and CDR2 SNEGSKA come from the germline V gene (reference sequence). The CDR3 DNA sequence: TGCAGTGCCTCGCCGGAGGCTAACTATGGCTACACCTTC. Translating gives CSASPEANYGYTF.

The genes are TRBV3-1 and TRBJ2-1; D remains unclear. V was trimmed by 1 base and J by 9 bases, leaving 7 bases between them. This CDR3 comprises 12 residues. Per germline, CDR1 LGHDT and CDR2 YNNKEL (reference sequence). In DNA, the CDR3 is TGTGCCAGCAGCCAAGTCCGTGCTGAGCAGTTCTTC. It encodes CASSQVRAEQFF.

DNA for the CDR3: TGCAGTGCCCCAAGGGGGGCCAACGTCCTGACTTTC. Amino acids: CSAPRGANVLTF. The gene calls are TRBV20-1 and TRBJ2-6; D gene uncertain. The CDR3 spans 12 residues. V shed 6 bases and J shed 4 bases, with 7 bases lying between them. Germline V gene lookup returns CDR1 DFQATT and CDR2 SNEGSKA (reference sequence).

This clonotype was detected ten times or more. The CDR3 here is CASSPRALAGLLGSTDTQYF. Here the CDR3 DNA reads TGTGCCAGCAGTCCCCGGGCTCTAGCGGGACTGTTAGGAAGCACAGATACGCAGTATTTT. The V call is TRBV27, the J call TRBJ2-3, with TRBD2 identical over 9 bases. Unmatched junction bases numbered 18, after V lost 5 bases and J lost 0 bases. The CDR3 runs to 20 residues. Looked up from germline, CDR1 is MNHEY and CDR2 is SMNVEV (reference sequence).

This clonotype was seen many times. The chain employs TRBV7-9 and TRBJ1-1, with TRBD1 identical over 10 bases. The length of the CDR3 is 15 residues. Losses at the gene ends were 5 bases for V and 1 base for J; bases not matched to a gene: 4. Germline V gives CDR1 SEHNR, CDR2 FQNEAQ (reference sequence). The CDR3 spells CASSPRDRGNTEAFF. The CDR3 nucleotides are TGTGCCAGCAGCCCCCGGGACAGGGGGAACACTGAAGCTTTCTTT.

This clonotype was seen a handful of times. V and J are TRBV19 and TRBJ1-1; tentatively, D is TRBD1 (5 bases). CDR1 LNHDA and CDR2 SQIVND come from the germline V gene (reference sequence). This CDR3 contains 11 residues. V was trimmed by 7 bases and J by 5 bases, leaving 8 bases between them. The CDR3 is CASKYRTEAFF. The CDR3 nucleotides are TGTGCCAGTAAGTACAGGACTGAAGCTTTCTTT.

This chain links TRBV7-3 with TRBJ2-7; either TRBD1 or TRBD2 may supply D (5 bases each). This CDR3 has 14 residues. Germline CDR1 reads SGHTA; CDR2 reads FQGTGA. V dropped 0 bases and J dropped 7 bases, with 13 bases sitting between them. The CDR3 is CASSLTGDGREQYF. For the CDR3, the DNA is TGTGCCAGCAGCTTAACCGGGGACGGAAGGGAGCAGTACTTC.

This clonotype has just one count. The CDR3 bases are TGCAGTGCTAGACTACTAGCGGGAGGTACCGCTGAGCAGTTCTTC. This codes for CSARLLAGGTAEQFF. This chain uses TRBV20-1 with TRBJ2-1; TRBD2 agrees at 12 bases. The CDR3 has 15 amino acids. V trimming: 2 bases; J trimming: 9 bases; junction bases outside the gene matches: 8. CDR1 and CDR2 (germline): DFQATT, SNEGSKA (reference sequence).

V and J are TRBV6-5 and TRBJ2-1, with D possibly being TRBD1 (5 bases). This CDR3 has 13 residues. V gave up 4 bases and J gave up 12 bases, with 16 bases separating them. Germline values: CDR1 MNHEY, CDR2 SVGAGI. CDR3 region: CASSSLVGQGQFF. CDR3 DNA sequence: TGTGCCAGCAGTTCCCTCGTTGGTCAGGGGCAGTTCTTC.

The chain combines TRBV7-2 with TRBJ2-1; D is possibly TRBD2 (7 bases). V was cut by 5 bases and J by 12 bases, with 29 bases left in between. Germline CDR1 is SGHTA and CDR2 is FQGNSA. The CDR3 spans 17 residues. Here the CDR3 reads CASSPSRGRGNSIGQFF. The CDR3, as DNA: TGTGCCAGCAGCCCTAGTCGGGGGCGGGGGAACTCAATTGGGCAGTTCTTC. Full variable domain (outside the CDR3, taken from reference TRBV7-2 and TRBJ2-1): GAGVSQSPSNKVTEKGKDVELRCDPISGHTALYWYRQSLGQGLEFLIYFQGNSAPDKSGLPSDRFSAERTGGSVSTLTIQRTQQEDSAVYLCASSPSRGRGNSIGQFFGPGTRLTVL.

The genes are TRBV28 and TRBJ2-7; D uncertain. The germline V gene encodes CDR1 MDHEN and CDR2 SYDVKM. V was cut by 3 bases and J by 5 bases, with 11 bases left in between. This CDR3 has 13 amino acids. The CDR3 sequence: CASSFVLAHEQYF. The CDR3 bases are TGTGCCAGCAGTTTTGTCCTGGCCCACGAGCAGTACTTC.

CDR3 in DNA: TGCAGTGCTAGTGACTACAGGGTTCCTAGCGGGAGCTGGGAGACCCAGTACTTC. Amino acid sequence: CSASDYRVPSGSWETQYF. V usage is TRBV20-1 and J usage is TRBJ2-5; 10 bases match TRBD2. From germline, CDR1 is DFQATT and CDR2 SNEGSKA (reference sequence). This CDR3 region has 18 residues. Trimming took 3 bases from V and 5 from J; bases not matched to a gene: 18.